This T cell receptor (beta chain) was captured in a study of shared clonotypes between healthy human individuals. Study-level results: For sorted subsets, rarefaction showed incomplete sequencing despite large depth. Clonotypes not shared had lower generation probabilities than those common to all four donors. Estimated richness values were generally larger in naive subsets than in memory subsets.

The CDR3 sequence is 14 residues long. The V and J ends lost 5 bases and 2 bases respectively, with 9 bases between them. Germline CDR1 and CDR2: SGHNT and YENEEA. The study enrolled healthy HIV-negative adults without recent acute infections or vaccinations as donors. Regarding this clone: Its antigen is not identified. This specimen includes other DNA sequences encoding the same CDR3.

Here immunoSEQ multiplex PCR was the method, and the copy in TCRdb shows in-frame clones only, minus some. The profile covers 650,000 to 800,000 clones, with roughly 72% appearing a single time and more than 1.5% taken by the ten largest. What was sequenced was memory CD4+ T cells sorted from blood. Regarding subset: CD45RA-negative fraction. The sequence came from a young woman in good health. The gene calls are TRBV11-3 and TRBJ2-2; tentatively, D is TRBD1 or TRBD2 (5 bases each). CDR3 in amino acids: CASSRDGNTGELFF. As DNA, the CDR3 is TGTGCCAGCAGCCGGGACGGAAACACCGGGGAGCTGTTTTTT.